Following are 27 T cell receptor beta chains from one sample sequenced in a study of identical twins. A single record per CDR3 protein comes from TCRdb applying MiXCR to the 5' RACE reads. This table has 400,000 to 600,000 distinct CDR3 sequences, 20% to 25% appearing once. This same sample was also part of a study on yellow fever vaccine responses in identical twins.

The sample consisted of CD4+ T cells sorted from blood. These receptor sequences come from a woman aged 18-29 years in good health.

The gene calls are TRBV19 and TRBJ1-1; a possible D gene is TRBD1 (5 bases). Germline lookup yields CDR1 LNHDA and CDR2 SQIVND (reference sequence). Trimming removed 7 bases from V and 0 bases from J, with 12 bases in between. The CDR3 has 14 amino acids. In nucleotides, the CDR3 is TGTGCCAGTACCAAACAGGATTTGAACACTGAAGCTTTCTTT. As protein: CASTKQDLNTEAFF.

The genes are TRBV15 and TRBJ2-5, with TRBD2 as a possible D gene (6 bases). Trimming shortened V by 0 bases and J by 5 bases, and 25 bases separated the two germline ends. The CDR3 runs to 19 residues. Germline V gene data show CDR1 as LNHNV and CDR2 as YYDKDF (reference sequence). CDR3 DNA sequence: TGTGCCACCAGCAGAGATCCTATATTTCGCGGGGCCCTCTGGGAGACCCAGTACTTC. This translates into CATSRDPIFRGALWETQYF.

CDR3 sequence: CSVGDSTYNEQFF. The CDR3 DNA follows: TGCAGCGTTGGGGACAGTACCTACAATGAGCAGTTCTTC. V usage is TRBV29-1 and J usage is TRBJ2-1; 7 bases line up with TRBD1. The CDR3 is made up of 13 amino acids. Germline lookup yields CDR1 SQVTM and CDR2 ANQGSEA. V gave up 4 bases and J gave up 2 bases; unmatched junction bases: 2.

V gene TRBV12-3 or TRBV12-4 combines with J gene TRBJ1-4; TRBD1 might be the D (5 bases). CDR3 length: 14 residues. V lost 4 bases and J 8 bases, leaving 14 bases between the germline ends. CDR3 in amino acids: CASSWGTSREKLFF. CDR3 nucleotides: TGTGCCAGCAGTTGGGGGACGTCACGGGAAAAACTGTTTTTT.

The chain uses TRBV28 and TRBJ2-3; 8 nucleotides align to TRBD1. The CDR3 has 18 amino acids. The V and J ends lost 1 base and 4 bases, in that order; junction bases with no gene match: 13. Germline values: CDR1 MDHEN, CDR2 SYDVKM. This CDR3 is CASSLSFTGTGRPDTQYF. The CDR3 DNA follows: TGTGCCAGCAGTTTATCCTTTACCGGGACAGGTCGGCCAGATACGCAGTATTTT. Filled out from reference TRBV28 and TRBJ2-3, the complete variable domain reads DVKVTQSSRYLVKRTGEKVFLECVQDMDHENMFWYRQDPGLGLRLIYFSYDVKMKEKGDIPEGYSVSREKKERFSLILESASTNQTSMYLCASSLSFTGTGRPDTQYFGPGTRLTVL.

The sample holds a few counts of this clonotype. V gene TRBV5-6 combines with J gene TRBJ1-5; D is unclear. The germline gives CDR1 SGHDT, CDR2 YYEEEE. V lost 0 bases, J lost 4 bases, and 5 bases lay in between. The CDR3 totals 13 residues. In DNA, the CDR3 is TGTGCCAGCAGCTTGGGTTGGAATCAGCCCCAGCATTTT. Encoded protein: CASSLGWNQPQHF. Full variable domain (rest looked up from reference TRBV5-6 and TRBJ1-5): DAGVTQSPTHLIKTRGQQVTLRCSPKSGHDTVSWYQQALGQGPQFIFQYYEEEERQRGNFPDRFSGHQFPNYSSELNVNALLLGDSALYLCASSLGWNQPQHFGDGTRLSIL.

The CDR3 loop is CASSLVTTPAGQPQHF. The CDR3 region has the DNA TGTGCCAGCAGCTTAGTAACAACCCCCGCGGGTCAGCCCCAGCATTTT. The chain employs TRBV7-8 and TRBJ1-5, with unresolved D. From germline, CDR1 is SGHVS and CDR2 FQNEAQ. Trimming took off 1 base at V and 6 bases at J, with 16 bases between the two ends. The length of the CDR3 is 16 residues.

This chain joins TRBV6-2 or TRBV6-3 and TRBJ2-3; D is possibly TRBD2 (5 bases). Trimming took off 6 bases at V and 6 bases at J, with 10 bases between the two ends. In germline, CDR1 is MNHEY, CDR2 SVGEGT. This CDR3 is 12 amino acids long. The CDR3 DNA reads TGTGCCAGCAGACGGGAATTGGATACGCAGTATTTT. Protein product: CASRRELDTQYF.

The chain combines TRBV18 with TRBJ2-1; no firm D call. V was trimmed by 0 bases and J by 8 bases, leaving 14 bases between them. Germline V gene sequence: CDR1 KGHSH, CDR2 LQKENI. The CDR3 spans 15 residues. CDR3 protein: CASSPPGPYADEQFF. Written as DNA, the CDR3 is TGTGCCAGCTCACCACCAGGGCCCTACGCTGATGAGCAGTTCTTC. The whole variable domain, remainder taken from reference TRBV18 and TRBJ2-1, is NAGVMQNPRHLVRRRGQEARLRCSPMKGHSHVYWYRQLPEEGLKFMVYLQKENIIDESGMPKERFSAEFPKEGPSILRIQQVVRGDSAAYFCASSPPGPYADEQFFGPGTRLTVL.

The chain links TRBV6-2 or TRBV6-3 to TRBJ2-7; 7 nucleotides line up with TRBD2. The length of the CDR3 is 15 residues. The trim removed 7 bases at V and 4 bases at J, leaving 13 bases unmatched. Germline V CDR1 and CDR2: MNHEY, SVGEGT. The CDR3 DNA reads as TGTGCCAGCAAGAGGGCTAGCGGACAAGGGTACGAGCAGTACTTC. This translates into CASKRASGQGYEQYF.

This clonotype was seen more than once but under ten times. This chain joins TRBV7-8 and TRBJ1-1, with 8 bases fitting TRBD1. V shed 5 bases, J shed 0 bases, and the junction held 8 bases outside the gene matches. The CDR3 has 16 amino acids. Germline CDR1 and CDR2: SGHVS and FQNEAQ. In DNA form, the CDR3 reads TGTGCCAGCAGCCGCCGGGACAGGAAGATGAACACTGAAGCTTTCTTT. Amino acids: CASSRRDRKMNTEAFF.

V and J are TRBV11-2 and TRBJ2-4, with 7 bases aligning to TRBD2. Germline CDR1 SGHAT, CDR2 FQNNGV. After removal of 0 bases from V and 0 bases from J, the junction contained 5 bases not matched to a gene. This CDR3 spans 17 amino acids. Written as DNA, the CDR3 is TGTGCCAGCAGCTTAGAGGTTATAGCGGGAGCCAAAAACATTCAGTACTTC. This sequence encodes CASSLEVIAGAKNIQYF.

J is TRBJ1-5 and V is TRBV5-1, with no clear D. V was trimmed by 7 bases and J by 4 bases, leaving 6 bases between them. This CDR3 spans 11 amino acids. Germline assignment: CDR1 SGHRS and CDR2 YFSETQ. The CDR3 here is CASPRNQPQHF. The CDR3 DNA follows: TGCGCCAGCCCGAGAAATCAGCCCCAGCATTTT.

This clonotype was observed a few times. CDR3 sequence reads: CASSLSAEGREQYF. In DNA form, the CDR3 reads TGCGCCAGCAGCTTGTCCGCCGAGGGGCGGGAGCAGTACTTC. This rearrangement joins TRBV5-1 to TRBJ2-7; TRBD1 or TRBD2 may be the D gene (5 bases each). Germline V gives CDR1 SGHRS, CDR2 YFSETQ. V was clipped by 1 base and J by 7 bases, with 15 bases between them. The CDR3 covers 14 residues.

The CDR3 nucleotides read TGTGCCAGCAGTCAAACTAGCGGGAGGGCCAATGAGCAGTTCTTC. It is translated as CASSQTSGRANEQFF. The chain joins TRBV6-2 or TRBV6-3 to TRBJ2-1, with 13 bases fitting TRBD2. V trimming: 5 bases; J trimming: 6 bases; junction bases outside the gene matches: 4. Germline lookup yields CDR1 MNHEY and CDR2 SVGEGT. The CDR3 contains 15 residues.

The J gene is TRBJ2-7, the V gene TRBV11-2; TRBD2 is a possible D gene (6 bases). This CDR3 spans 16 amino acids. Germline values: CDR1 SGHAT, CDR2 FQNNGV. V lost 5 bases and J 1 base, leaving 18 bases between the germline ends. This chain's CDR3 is CASSPWGSGLSYEQYF. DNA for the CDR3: TGTGCCAGCAGCCCCTGGGGTAGCGGTTTGTCCTACGAGCAGTACTTC. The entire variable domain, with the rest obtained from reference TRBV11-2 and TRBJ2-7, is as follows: EAGVAQSPRYKIIEKRQSVAFWCNPISGHATLYWYQQILGQGPKLLIQFQNNGVVDDSQLPKDRFSAERLKGVDSTLKIQPAKLEDSAVYLCASSPWGSGLSYEQYFGPGTRLTVT.

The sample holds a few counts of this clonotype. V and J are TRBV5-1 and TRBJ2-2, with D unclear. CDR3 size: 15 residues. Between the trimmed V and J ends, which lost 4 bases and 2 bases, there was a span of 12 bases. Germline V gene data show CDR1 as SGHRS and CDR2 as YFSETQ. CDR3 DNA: TGCGCCAGCAGCCCTAGACTGGCTAACACCGGGGAGCTGTTTTTT. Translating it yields CASSPRLANTGELFF.

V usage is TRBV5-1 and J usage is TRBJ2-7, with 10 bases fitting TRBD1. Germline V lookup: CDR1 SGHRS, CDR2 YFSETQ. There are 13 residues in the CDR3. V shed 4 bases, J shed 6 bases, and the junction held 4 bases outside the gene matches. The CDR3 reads CASSRDRGGEQYV. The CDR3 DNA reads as TGCGCCAGCAGCCGGGACAGGGGAGGCGAGCAGTACGTC.

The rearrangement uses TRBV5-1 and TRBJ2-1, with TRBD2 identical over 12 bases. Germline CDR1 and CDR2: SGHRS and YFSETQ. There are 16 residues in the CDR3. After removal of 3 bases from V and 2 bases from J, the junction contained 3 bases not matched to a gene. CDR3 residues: CASSYGLAGPYNEQFF. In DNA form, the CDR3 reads TGCGCCAGCAGCTACGGACTAGCGGGACCCTACAATGAGCAGTTCTTC.

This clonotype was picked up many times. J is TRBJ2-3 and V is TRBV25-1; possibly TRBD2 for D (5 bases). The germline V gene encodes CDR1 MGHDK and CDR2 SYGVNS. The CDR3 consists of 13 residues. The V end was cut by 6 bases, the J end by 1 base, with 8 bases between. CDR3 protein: CASSEGGTDTQYF. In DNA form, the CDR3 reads TGTGCCAGCAGCGAGGGAGGCACAGATACGCAGTATTTT.

The CDR3 sequence is CSAARTSGIYNEQFF. CDR3 in DNA: TGCAGCGCCGCCAGGACTAGCGGGATCTACAATGAGCAGTTCTTC. This chain connects TRBV29-1 to TRBJ2-1, with 12 bases that match TRBD2. Per the germline V gene, CDR1 is SQVTM and CDR2 is ANQGSEA. The CDR3 is made up of 15 amino acids. V lost 7 bases to trimming and J lost 3 bases; unmatched junction nucleotides: 7.

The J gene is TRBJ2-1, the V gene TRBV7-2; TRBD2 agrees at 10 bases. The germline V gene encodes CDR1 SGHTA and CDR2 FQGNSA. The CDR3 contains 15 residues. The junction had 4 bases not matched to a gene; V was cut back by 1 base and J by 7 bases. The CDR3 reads CASSLGSGGMNEQFF. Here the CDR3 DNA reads TGTGCCAGCAGCTTAGGTAGCGGGGGGATGAATGAGCAGTTCTTC.

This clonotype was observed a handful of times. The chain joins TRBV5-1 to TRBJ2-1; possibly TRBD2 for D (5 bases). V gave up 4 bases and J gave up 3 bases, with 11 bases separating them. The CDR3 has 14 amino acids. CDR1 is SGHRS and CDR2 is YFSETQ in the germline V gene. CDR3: CASSPGEFYNEQFF. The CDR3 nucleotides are TGCGCCAGCAGCCCCGGGGAGTTCTACAATGAGCAGTTCTTC.

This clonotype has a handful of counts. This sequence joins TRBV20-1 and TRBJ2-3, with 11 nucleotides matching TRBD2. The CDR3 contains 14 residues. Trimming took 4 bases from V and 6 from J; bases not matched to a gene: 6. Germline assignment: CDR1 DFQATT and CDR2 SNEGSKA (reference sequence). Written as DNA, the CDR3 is TGCAGTGCTAAGACTAGCGGGGTAGGGGATACGCAGTATTTT. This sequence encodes CSAKTSGVGDTQYF.

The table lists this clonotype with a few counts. CDR3 in DNA: TGTGCCAGCAGCTTGGTAGTTAGGGACGGCAATGAGCAGTTCTTC. Protein product: CASSLVVRDGNEQFF. The chain is built from TRBV5-5 and TRBJ2-1; possibly TRBD1 or TRBD2 for D (5 bases each). V was shortened by 0 bases and J by 6 bases, with 13 bases between the two germline ends. The CDR3 is made up of 15 amino acids. The germline CDR1 and CDR2 sequences are SGHKS and YYEKEE (reference sequence).

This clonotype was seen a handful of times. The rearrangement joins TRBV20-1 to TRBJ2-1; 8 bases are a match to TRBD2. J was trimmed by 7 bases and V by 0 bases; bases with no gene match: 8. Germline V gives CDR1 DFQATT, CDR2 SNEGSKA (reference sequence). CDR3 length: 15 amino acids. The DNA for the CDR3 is TGCAGTGCTAGAGATGGAGCGGGAGCTGGTAATGAGCAGTTCTTC. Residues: CSARDGAGAGNEQFF.

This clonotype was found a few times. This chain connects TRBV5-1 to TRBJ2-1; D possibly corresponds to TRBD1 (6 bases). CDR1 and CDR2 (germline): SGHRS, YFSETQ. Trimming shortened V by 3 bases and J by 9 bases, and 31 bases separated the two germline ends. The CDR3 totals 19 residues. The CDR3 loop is CASSSSLLFGTISASEQFF. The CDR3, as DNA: TGCGCCAGCAGCTCATCGCTTCTATTTGGGACAATAAGTGCGAGTGAGCAGTTCTTC.